The clone carrying this TCR beta chain has just a few counts. These data belong to a study of T cell repertoires in cytomegalovirus infection. About the research overall: Public signatures in TCR beta pointed to CMV infection and matching HLA type.

This CDR3 comprises 14 residues. V gave up 5 bases and J gave up 0 bases, with 11 bases separating them. Germline V lookup: CDR1 MDHEN, CDR2 SYDVKM. TCRdb called the reads again in MiXCR, with one record for every CDR3 protein. The sample shows about 530,000 distinct CDR3 sequences, more than 20% of them seen only once. This sequence joins TRBV28 and TRBJ2-7; D is unclear. The receptor's source is a human donor in good health (CMV status not recorded). Some clones in this sample may be carry-over from other donors' samples. Source material: PBMCs. The CDR3 loop reads CASSGLHGSYEQYF. CDR3 DNA: TGTGCCAGCAGTGGGCTACATGGCTCCTACGAGCAGTACTTC.